The clone carrying this T cell receptor (beta chain) has ten or more counts. Its target is not known. The sample is drawn from a study of read filtering for tumor transcriptome and immune sequencing. Study-wide results and caveats: IR-seq and RNA-seq agreed better without single-read clonotypes. About four fifths of IR-seq clonotypes had one read, totaling around 4% of reads; RNA-seq: about 74% and 41%.

This CDR3 has 14 residues. Germline lookup yields CDR1 SQVTM and CDR2 ANQGSEA. V was shortened by 5 bases and J by 2 bases, with 16 bases between the two germline ends. Molecular barcoded adaptors covering alpha/delta and beta/gamma chains were used on approximately 400 ng RNA. One entry per CDR3 protein, called by TCRdb with MiXCR from the reads. This sample has some 40,000 distinct CDR3 sequences, with 12% to 15% found just once. The sequenced material came from a population of CD138-negative cells sorted from bone marrow. The TCR sequence derives from a donor older than 35 with multiple myeloma. The chain couples TRBV29-1 to TRBJ2-7, with D possibly TRBD1 on 6 matching bases. CDR3 region: CSVLTGQVPYEQYF. The CDR3 DNA follows: TGCAGCGTTCTTACAGGGCAAGTCCCCTACGAGCAGTACTTC.